This T cell receptor (beta chain) was sequenced for a study of cytomegalovirus exposure and HLA in healthy donors. Whole-study results and caveats: A later analysis showed TCR association rates differing by HLA locus, peaking at DRB1 and lowest at HLA-C.

This clone was observed a few times. Its antigen is not known. This PCR relied on a set of 60 Vbeta primers and 13 Jbeta primers. Here immunoSEQ multiplex PCR was the method, and the copy in TCRdb shows in-frame clones only, minus some. In the table there are some 190,000 clones, about 80% of which are singletons. Per the germline V gene, CDR1 is GTSNPN and CDR2 is SVGIG (reference sequence). The CDR3 runs to 17 residues. V gave up 0 bases and J gave up 0 bases; unmatched junction bases: 11. Input material: PBMCs. The chain is built from TRBV30 and TRBJ2-7, with TRBD1 matching over 7 bases. This TCR came from a man aged 35 to 55 in good health and CMV-seronegative. The CDR3 protein is CAWSVQYRTGPSYEQYF. CDR3 sequence (DNA): TGTGCCTGGAGTGTACAATACCGGACAGGACCCTCCTACGAGCAGTACTTC.